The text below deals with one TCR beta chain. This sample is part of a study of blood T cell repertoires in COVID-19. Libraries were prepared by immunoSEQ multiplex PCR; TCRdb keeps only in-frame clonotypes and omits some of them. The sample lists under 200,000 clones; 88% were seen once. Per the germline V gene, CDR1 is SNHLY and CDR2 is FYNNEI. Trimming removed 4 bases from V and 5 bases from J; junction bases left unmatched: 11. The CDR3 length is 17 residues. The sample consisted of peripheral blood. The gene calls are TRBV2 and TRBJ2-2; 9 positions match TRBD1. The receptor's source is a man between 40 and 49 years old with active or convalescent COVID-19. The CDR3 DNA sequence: TGTGCCAGCAGTGCATACAAAGCCGGGACAGGGACCGGGGAGCTGTTTTTT. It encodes CASSAYKAGTGTGELFF.